The clone carrying this T cell receptor beta chain was seen only once. Individuals aged about 18 to 90 years were recruited from roughly 22 US areas. This record comes from a study of blood T cell repertoires in COVID-19. Clones were read by immunoSEQ multiplex PCR, and TCRdb kept only the in-frame ones, dropping some. The table has about 410,000 clones, 90% seen once; the top ten hold about 0.6%. The CDR3 runs to 13 residues. V was shortened by 3 bases and J by 4 bases, with 7 bases between the two germline ends. Germline CDR1 is MRHNA and CDR2 is SNTAGT. The origin of this receptor is a man aged 18 to 35 who had recovered from COVID-19. Sequenced input: PBMCs or T cells enriched from blood (not recorded which). The chain joins TRBV6-4 to TRBJ2-1; D uncertain. The CDR3 sequence: CASSENSYNEQFF. The DNA for the CDR3 is TGTGCCAGCAGTGAAAACTCTTACAATGAGCAGTTCTTC.